The entry that follows covers one T cell receptor beta chain sequence. Antigen specificity is unknown. Primers included in the PCR were 60 Vbeta and 13 Jbeta primers. Method: immunoSEQ multiplex PCR; TCRdb's copy keeps in-frame clones and lacks some. Across 55,000 to 75,000 clones, the top ten clones capture approximately 1.6% of the sample. The data were taken from a study of cytomegalovirus exposure and HLA in healthy donors. Background on the study: Within the Caucasian-associated ancestry cluster were roughly 82% of the roughly 400 genotyped donors.

This CDR3 spans 15 amino acids. Germline assignment: CDR1 MNHEY and CDR2 SMNVEV (reference sequence). V lost 5 bases to trimming and J lost 5 bases; unmatched junction nucleotides: 9. General study results and limits: The study dropped some indistinguishable V segments, TRBV6-2 and TRBV6-3 among them. Reports described diagnosis of cytomegalovirus status by the classifier as highly specific and sensitive.

The TCR sequence derives from a woman aged 25 to 39 in good health and CMV-seronegative. Input material: PBMCs. The V call is TRBV27, the J call TRBJ2-1; 7 positions match TRBD2. The DNA for the CDR3 is TGTGCCAGCAGTGGGGGGGACGGATCCGACAATGAGCAGTTCTTC. Protein product: CASSGGDGSDNEQFF.